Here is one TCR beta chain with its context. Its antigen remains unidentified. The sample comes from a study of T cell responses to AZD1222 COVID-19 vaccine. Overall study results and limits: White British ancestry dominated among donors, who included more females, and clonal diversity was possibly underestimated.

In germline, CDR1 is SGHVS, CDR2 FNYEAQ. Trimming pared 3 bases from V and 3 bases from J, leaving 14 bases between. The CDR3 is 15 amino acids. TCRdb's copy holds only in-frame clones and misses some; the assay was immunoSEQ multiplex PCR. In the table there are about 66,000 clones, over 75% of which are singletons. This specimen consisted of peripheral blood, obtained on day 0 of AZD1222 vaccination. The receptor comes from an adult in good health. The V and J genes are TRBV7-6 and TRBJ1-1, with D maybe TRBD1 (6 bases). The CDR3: CASSFDGGSYTEAFF. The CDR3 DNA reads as TGTGCCAGCAGCTTCGACGGGGGCTCATACACTGAAGCTTTCTTT.